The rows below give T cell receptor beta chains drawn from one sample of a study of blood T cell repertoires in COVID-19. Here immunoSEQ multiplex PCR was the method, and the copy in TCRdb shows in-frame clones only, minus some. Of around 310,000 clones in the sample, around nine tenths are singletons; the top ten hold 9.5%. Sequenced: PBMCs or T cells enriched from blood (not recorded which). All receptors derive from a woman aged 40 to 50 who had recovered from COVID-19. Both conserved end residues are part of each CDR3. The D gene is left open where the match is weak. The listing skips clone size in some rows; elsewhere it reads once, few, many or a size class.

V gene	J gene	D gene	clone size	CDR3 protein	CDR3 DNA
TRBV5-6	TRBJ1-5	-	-	CASSLGRVNQPQHF	TGTGCCAGCAGCTTGGGCAGGGTCAATCAGCCCCAGCATTTT
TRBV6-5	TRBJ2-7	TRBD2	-	CASSLFGGGNYEQYF	TGTGCCAGCAGCCTCTTCGGCGGGGGGAACTACGAGCAGTACTTC
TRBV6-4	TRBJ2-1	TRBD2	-	CAAILAASSYNEQFF	TGTGCCGCAATTCTAGCGGCAAGCTCCTACAATGAGCAGTTCTTC
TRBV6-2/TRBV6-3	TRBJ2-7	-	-	CASSWQGHEQYF	TGTGCCAGCAGTTGGCAGGGGCACGAGCAGTACTTC
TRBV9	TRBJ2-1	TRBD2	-	CASTGGKEQFF	TGTGCCAGCACGGGAGGGAAAGAGCAGTTCTTC
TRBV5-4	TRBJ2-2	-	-	CASSFPGTPYTGELFF	TGTGCCAGCAGCTTTCCTGGGACACCGTACACCGGGGAGCTGTTTTTT
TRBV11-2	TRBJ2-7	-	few	CASSLKVQDYSSEQYF	TGTGCCAGCAGCTTAAAGGTCCAGGACTATTCGAGCGAGCAGTACTTC
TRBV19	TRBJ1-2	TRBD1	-	CASNTGDGYTF	TGTGCCAGTAACACAGGGGACGGCTACACCTTC
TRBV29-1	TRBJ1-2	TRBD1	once	CSVTGGDYGYTF	TGCAGCGTGACAGGGGGCGACTATGGCTACACCTTC
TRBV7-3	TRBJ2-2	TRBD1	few	CASGLSWQGATGELFF	TGTGCCAGCGGGTTATCGTGGCAGGGGGCCACCGGGGAGCTGTTTTTT
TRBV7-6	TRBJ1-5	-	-	CASSLGGVSNQPQHF	TGTGCCAGCAGCTTAGGGGGGGTTAGCAATCAGCCCCAGCATTTT
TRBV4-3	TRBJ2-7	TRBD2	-	CASSQDSGGLTYEQYF	TGCGCCAGCAGCCAAGATTCGGGGGGACTTACCTACGAGCAGTACTTC
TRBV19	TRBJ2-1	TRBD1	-	CASSVGQGLHNEQFF	TGTGCCAGTAGTGTCGGACAGGGGCTACACAATGAGCAGTTCTTC
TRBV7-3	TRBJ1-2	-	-	CASSHSSDSLGYTF	TGTGCCAGCAGCCACTCTTCTGACAGCCTTGGCTACACCTTC
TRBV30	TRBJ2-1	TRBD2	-	CAWSVTSGSYNEQFF	TGTGCCTGGAGTGTTACTAGCGGGTCATACAATGAGCAGTTCTTC
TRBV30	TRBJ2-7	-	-	CAWTQSTRGKEQYF	TGTGCCTGGACCCAAAGTACCCGAGGGAAAGAGCAGTACTTC
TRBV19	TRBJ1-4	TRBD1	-	CASSPDRGPPNEKLFF	TGTGCCAGTAGTCCCGACAGGGGGCCCCCTAATGAAAAACTGTTTTTT
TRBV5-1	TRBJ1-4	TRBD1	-	CASSPAGQENEKLFF	TGCGCCAGCAGCCCGGCGGGACAGGAAAATGAAAAACTGTTTTTT
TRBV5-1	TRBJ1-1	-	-	CASSLNREWTEAFF	TGCGCCAGCAGCCTTAACAGGGAGTGGACTGAAGCTTTCTTT
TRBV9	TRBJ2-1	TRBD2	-	CASSGLAGEQFF	TGTGCCAGCAGCGGACTAGCGGGCGAGCAGTTCTTC
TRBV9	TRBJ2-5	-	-	CASSEDIGETQYF	TGTGCCAGCAGCGAGGACATCGGGGAGACCCAGTACTTC
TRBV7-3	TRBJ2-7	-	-	CASSFGFEQYF	TGTGCCAGCAGCTTCGGGTTCGAGCAGTACTTC
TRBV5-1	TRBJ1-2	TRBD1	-	CASSWGAGGDGYTF	TGCGCCAGCAGCTGGGGTGCAGGGGGCGATGGCTACACCTTC
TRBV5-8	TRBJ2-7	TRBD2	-	CASSPSGLHEQYF	TGTGCCAGCAGCCCTAGCGGGCTCCACGAGCAGTACTTC
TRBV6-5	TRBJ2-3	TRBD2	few	CASKGGRVGTDTQYF	TGTGCCAGCAAGGGCGGGAGGGTAGGCACAGATACGCAGTATTTT
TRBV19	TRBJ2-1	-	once	CASSIANNEQFF	TGTGCCAGTAGTATAGCTAACAATGAGCAGTTCTTC
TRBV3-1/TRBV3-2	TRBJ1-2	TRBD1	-	CASSQGTGDYGYTF	TGTGCCAGCAGCCAAGGCACAGGGGACTATGGCTACACCTTC
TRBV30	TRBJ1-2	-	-	CAWNRDTSNYGYTF	TGTGCCTGGAACCGGGACACCTCTAACTATGGCTACACCTTC
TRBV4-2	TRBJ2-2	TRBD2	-	CASSQVGTSEYTGELFF	TGTGCCAGCAGCCAAGTCGGGACTAGCGAGTACACCGGGGAGCTGTTTTTT
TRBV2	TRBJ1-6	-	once	CASTQGFNSPLHF	TGTGCCAGCACGCAGGGGTTTAATTCACCCCTCCACTTT
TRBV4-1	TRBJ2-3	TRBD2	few	CASSRLSGGSDTQYF	TGCGCCAGCAGCCGCCTTAGCGGGGGCTCAGATACGCAGTATTTT
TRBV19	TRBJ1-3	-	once	CASIAGTYSGNTIYF	TGTGCCAGTATCGCAGGGACTTACTCTGGAAACACCATATATTTT
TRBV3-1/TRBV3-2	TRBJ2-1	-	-	CASSQDRGSQFF	TGTGCCAGCAGCCAAGATCGCGGTTCCCAGTTCTTC
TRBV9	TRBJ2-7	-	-	CASSVSPGSFIGDEQYF	TGTGCCAGCAGCGTATCCCCCGGAAGCTTCATTGGAGACGAGCAGTACTTC
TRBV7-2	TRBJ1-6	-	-	CASSFGQPNSPLHF	TGTGCCAGCAGCTTCGGACAGCCTAATTCACCCCTCCACTTT
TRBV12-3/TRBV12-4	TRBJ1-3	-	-	CASSFTGNTIYF	TGTGCCAGCAGTTTTACTGGAAACACCATATATTTT
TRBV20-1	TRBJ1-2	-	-	CSANGGYGYTF	TGCAGTGCAAACGGCGGTTATGGCTACACCTTC
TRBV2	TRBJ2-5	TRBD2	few	CASSPGLAVETQYF	TGTGCCAGCAGTCCGGGACTAGCGGTGGAGACCCAGTACTTC
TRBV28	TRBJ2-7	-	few	CASSSSTSSYEQYF	TGTGCCAGCAGCTCCTCGACTAGCTCCTACGAGCAGTACTTC
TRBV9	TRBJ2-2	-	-	CASSVGGGELFF	TGTGCCAGCAGCGTAGGAGGCGGGGAGCTGTTTTTT
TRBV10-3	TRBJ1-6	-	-	CAISVNRESNSPLHF	TGTGCCATCAGTGTAAACAGGGAGTCCAATTCACCCCTCCACTTT
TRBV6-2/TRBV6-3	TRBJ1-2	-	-	CASSWDNNYGYTF	TGTGCCAGCAGTTGGGACAATAACTATGGCTACACCTTC
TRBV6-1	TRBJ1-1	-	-	CASSEQGLNTEAFF	TGTGCCAGCAGTGAACAGGGCCTAAACACTGAAGCTTTCTTT
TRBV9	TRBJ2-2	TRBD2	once	CASSASPLAGSTGELFF	TGTGCCAGCAGCGCCAGTCCGCTAGCGGGGAGTACCGGGGAGCTGTTTTTT
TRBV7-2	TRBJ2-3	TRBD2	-	CASSLQVAGGYPSTDTQYF	TGTGCCAGCAGCTTACAGGTAGCGGGAGGTTATCCTAGCACAGATACGCAGTATTTT
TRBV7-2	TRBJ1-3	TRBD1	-	CASSLVGQGHTIYF	TGTGCCAGCAGCTTAGTTGGACAGGGACACACCATATATTTT